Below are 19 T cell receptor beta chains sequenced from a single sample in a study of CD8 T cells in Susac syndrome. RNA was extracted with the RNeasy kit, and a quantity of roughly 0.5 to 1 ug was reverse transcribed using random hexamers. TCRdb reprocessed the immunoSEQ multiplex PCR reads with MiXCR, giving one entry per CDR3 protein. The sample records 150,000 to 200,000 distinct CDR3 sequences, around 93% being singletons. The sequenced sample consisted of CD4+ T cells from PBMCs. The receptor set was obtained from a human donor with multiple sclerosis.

The CDR3 bases are TGCAGCGTTGGGGGCGGCGGGAGCTCCTACGAGCAGTACTTC. Protein: CSVGGGGSSYEQYF. The chain is built from TRBV29-1 and TRBJ2-7, with TRBD2 matching 7 bases. The ends lost 4 bases at V and 0 bases at J; junction bases unmatched: 6. Germline V gene sequence: CDR1 SQVTM, CDR2 ANQGSEA. This CDR3 comprises 14 residues.

CDR3 sequence: CAISQTGTSGSYEQYF. DNA of the CDR3: TGTGCCATCAGTCAGACCGGGACTAGCGGGAGTTACGAGCAGTACTTC. The V call is TRBV10-3, the J call TRBJ2-7; 14 nucleotides line up with TRBD2. The V gene end was trimmed by 5 bases and the J gene end by 4 bases; junction bases not matched to a gene: 7. The CDR3 consists of 16 residues. Germline V lookup: CDR1 ENHRY, CDR2 SYGVKD.

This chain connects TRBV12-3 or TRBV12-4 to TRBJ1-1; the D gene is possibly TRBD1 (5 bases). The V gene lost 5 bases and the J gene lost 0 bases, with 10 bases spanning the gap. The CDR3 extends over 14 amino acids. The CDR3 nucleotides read TGTGCCAGCAGTGAACAGGTGATGAACACTGAAGCTTTCTTT. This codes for CASSEQVMNTEAFF.

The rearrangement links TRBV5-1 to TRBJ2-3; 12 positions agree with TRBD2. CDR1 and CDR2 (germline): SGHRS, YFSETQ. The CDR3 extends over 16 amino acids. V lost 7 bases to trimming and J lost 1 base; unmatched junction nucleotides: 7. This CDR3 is CASVSTSGGRTDTQYF. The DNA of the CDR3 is TGCGCCAGCGTTTCGACTAGCGGGGGCCGCACAGATACGCAGTATTTT.

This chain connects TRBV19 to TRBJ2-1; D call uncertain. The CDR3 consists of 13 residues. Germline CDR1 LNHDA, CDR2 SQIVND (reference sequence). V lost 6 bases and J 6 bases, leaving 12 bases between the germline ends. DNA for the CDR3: TGTGCCAGTAGACCCACTGGCGGCAATGAGCAGTTCTTC. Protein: CASRPTGGNEQFF.

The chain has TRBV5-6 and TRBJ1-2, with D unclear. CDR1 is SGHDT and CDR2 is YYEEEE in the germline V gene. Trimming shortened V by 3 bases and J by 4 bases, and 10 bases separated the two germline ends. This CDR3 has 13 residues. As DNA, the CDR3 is TGTGCCAGCAGCTCGGCGCAGACCTATGGCTACACCTTC. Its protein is CASSSAQTYGYTF.

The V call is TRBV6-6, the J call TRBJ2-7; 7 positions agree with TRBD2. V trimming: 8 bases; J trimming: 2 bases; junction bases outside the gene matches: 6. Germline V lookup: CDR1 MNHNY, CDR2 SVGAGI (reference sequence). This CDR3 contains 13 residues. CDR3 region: CASGLAETYEQYF. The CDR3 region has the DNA TGTGCCAGCGGGCTAGCGGAGACCTACGAGCAGTACTTC.

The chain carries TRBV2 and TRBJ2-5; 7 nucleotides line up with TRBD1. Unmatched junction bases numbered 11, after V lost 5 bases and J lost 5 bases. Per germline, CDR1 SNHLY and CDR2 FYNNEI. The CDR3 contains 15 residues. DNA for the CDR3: TGTGCCAGCAGTCGACAGGGTACCCTCTTCGAGACCCAGTACTTC. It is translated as CASSRQGTLFETQYF.

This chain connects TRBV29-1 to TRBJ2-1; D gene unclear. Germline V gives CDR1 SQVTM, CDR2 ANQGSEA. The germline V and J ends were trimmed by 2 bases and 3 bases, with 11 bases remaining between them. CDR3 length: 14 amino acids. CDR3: CSVESSVYYNEQFF. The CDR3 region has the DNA TGCAGCGTTGAATCGAGCGTCTACTACAATGAGCAGTTCTTC.

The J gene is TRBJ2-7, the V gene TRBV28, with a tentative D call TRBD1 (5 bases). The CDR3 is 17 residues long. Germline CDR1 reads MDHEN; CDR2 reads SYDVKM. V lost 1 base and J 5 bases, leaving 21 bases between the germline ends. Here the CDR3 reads CASSLLDPQGLGNEQYF. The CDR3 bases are TGTGCCAGCAGTTTATTGGATCCCCAGGGCCTAGGGAACGAGCAGTACTTC. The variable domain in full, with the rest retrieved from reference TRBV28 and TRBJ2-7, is DVKVTQSSRYLVKRTGEKVFLECVQDMDHENMFWYRQDPGLGLRLIYFSYDVKMKEKGDIPEGYSVSREKKERFSLILESASTNQTSMYLCASSLLDPQGLGNEQYFGPGTRLTVT.

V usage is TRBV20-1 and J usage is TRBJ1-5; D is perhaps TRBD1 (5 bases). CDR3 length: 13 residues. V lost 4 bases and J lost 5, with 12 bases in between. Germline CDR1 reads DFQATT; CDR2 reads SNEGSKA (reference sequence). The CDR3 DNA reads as TGCAGTGCTAAGGAAGGGACCTATCAGCCCCAGCATTTT. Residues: CSAKEGTYQPQHF.

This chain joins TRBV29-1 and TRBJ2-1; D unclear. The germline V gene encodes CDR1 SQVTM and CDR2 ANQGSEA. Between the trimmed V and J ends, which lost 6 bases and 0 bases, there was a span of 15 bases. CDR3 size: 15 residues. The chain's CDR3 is CSVCRSPSSYNEQFF. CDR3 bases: TGCAGCGTCTGCAGGTCCCCGAGCTCCTACAATGAGCAGTTCTTC.

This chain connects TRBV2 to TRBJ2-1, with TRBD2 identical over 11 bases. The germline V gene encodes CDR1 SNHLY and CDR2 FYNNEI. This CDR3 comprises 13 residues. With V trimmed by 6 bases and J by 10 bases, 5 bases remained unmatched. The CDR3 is CASRILAGGEQFF. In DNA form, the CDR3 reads TGTGCCAGCAGGATCTTAGCGGGAGGGGAGCAGTTCTTC. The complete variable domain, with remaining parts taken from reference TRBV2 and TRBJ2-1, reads EPEVTQTPSHQVTQMGQEVILRCVPISNHLYFYWYRQILGQKVEFLVSFYNNEISEKSEIFDDQFSVERPDGSNFTLKIRSTKLEDSAMYFCASRILAGGEQFFGPGTRLTVL.

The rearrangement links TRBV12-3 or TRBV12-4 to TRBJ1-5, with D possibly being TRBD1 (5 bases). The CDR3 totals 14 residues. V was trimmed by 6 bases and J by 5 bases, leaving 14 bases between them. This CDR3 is CASSPGAVHQPQHF. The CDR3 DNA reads TGTGCCAGCAGCCCCGGGGCAGTCCATCAGCCCCAGCATTTT.

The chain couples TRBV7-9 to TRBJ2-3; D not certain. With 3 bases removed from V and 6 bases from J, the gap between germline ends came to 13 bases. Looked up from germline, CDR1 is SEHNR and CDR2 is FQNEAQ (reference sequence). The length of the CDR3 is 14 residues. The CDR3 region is CASSFSPSKDTQYF. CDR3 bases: TGTGCCAGCAGCTTTTCACCCTCAAAGGATACGCAGTATTTT.

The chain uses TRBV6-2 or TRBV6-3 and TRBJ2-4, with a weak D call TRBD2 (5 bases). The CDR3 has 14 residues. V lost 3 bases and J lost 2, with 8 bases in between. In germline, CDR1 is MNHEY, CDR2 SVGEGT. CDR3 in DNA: TGTGCCAGCAGTTATCCGGGATCCAAAAACATTCAGTACTTC. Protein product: CASSYPGSKNIQYF.

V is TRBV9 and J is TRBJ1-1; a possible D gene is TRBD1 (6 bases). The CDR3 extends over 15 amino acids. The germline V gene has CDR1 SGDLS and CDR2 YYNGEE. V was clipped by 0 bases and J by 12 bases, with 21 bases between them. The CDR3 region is CASSVGGKMGGPTFF. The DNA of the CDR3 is TGTGCCAGCAGCGTAGGGGGGAAGATGGGGGGGCCGACTTTCTTT.

In DNA form, the CDR3 reads TGTGCCAGCAGTTTAGACGGCAATCAGCCCCAGCATTTT. Translated: CASSLDGNQPQHF. The V call is TRBV28, the J call TRBJ1-5; D unclear. V lost 2 bases and J 2 bases, leaving 4 bases between the germline ends. CDR1 is MDHEN, CDR2 SYDVKM, per germline. The CDR3 spans 13 residues.

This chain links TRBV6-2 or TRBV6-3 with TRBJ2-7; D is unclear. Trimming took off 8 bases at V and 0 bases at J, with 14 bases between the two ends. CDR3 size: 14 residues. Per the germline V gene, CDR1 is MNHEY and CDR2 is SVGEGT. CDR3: CASGRQLISYEQYF. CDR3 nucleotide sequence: TGTGCCAGCGGTCGGCAGCTAATCTCCTACGAGCAGTACTTC.